The rows below give T cell receptor beta chains drawn from one sample of a study of human T cells and chemical hapten exposure. Each CDR3 protein gets one entry after TCRdb re-called the RACE reads with MiXCR. This sample carries 95,000 to 150,000 distinct CDR3 sequences, 11% of them seen once, and the ten largest clones take over 2%. Specimen: whole blood, collected in connection with sensitization to the hapten diphenylcyclopropenone (DPC). These receptors originate from a woman aged 50 to 60 with alopecia areata. Some clones in this sample may be carry-over from other donors' samples. CDR3s include the opening cysteine and the closing phenylalanine or tryptophan. A D gene is named only where the DNA matches it firmly. Some rows mark clone size as missing; the rest say once, few, many or name a class of expanded clone.

size	V	D	length	J	DNA	CDR3
many	TRBV29-1	TRBD2	13	TRBJ2-3	TGCAGCGTGCTAGCGGGAGTTTCAGATACGCAGTATTTT	CSVLAGVSDTQYF
many	TRBV2	TRBD2	15	TRBJ2-1	TGTGCCAGTTATCTTAGCAGCGGGAGTCAAGATGAGCAGTTCTTC	CASYLSSGSQDEQFF
few	TRBV6-1	-	14	TRBJ2-3	TGTGCCAGCACTCCCCCGAAAAGCACAGATACGCAGTATTTT	CASTPPKSTDTQYF
many	TRBV6-1	-	15	TRBJ1-2	TGTGCCAGTGGGAACGCGAATACTCCTAACTATGGCTACACCTTC	CASGNANTPNYGYTF
-	TRBV30	TRBD1	15	TRBJ2-1	TGTGCCTGGACGACTGGGACAGGGGTTTCGGGGGAGCAGTTCTTC	CAWTTGTGVSGEQFF
medium-sized	TRBV4-3	TRBD2	16	TRBJ2-7	TGCGCCAGCAGTCCCGGGAGGGAGGGCCACGTCGACGAGCAGTACTTC	CASSPGREGHVDEQYF
few	TRBV7-9	-	15	TRBJ1-6	TGTGCCAGCAGCCCGCCAGACAGGACGAATTCACCCCTCCACTTT	CASSPPDRTNSPLHF
-	TRBV20-1	-	12	TRBJ2-2	TGCAGTGCTAGAAGAGGACCCGGGGAGCTGTTTTTT	CSARRGPGELFF
few	TRBV3-1	TRBD1	19	TRBJ2-6	TGTGCCAGCAGCCAAGGGGGCCCGGGACAGTACTCTGGGGCCAACGTCCTGACTTTC	CASSQGGPGQYSGANVLTF
many	TRBV6-5	-	13	TRBJ2-7	TGTGCCAGCAGAGCCGGACCAGCCTACGAGCAGTACTTC	CASRAGPAYEQYF
few	TRBV12-3/TRBV12-4	-	13	TRBJ1-5	TGTGCCAGCAGTTGGGGGGGCGGTCAGCCCCAGCATTTT	CASSWGGGQPQHF
-	TRBV6-6	TRBD1	13	TRBJ1-4	TGTGCCAGCATCTCCACAGGGGGCGAAAAACTGTTTTTT	CASISTGGEKLFF
few	TRBV7-8	-	14	TRBJ2-3	TGTGCCAGCAGCTTAGTCTGGGTTACGGATACGCAGTATTTT	CASSLVWVTDTQYF
many	TRBV29-1	-	13	TRBJ2-1	TGCAGCGTTCCCTGGGGGGGGCCGTTGGAGCAGTTCTTC	CSVPWGGPLEQFF
few	TRBV7-8	-	13	TRBJ1-2	TGTGCCAGCAGCTTAGGGTTGGACTATGGCTACACCTTC	CASSLGLDYGYTF
-	TRBV12-5	-	13	TRBJ1-1	TGTGCTAGTGGTTTGAAACTGAACACTGAAGCTTTCTTT	CASGLKLNTEAFF
-	TRBV6-1	-	12	TRBJ1-2	TGTGCCAGCAGATTCGGGGACCATGGCTACACCTTC	CASRFGDHGYTF
many	TRBV11-2	-	13	TRBJ2-5	TGTGCCAGCAGCTTAGACGGACAAGAGACCCAGTACTTC	CASSLDGQETQYF
-	TRBV27	-	14	TRBJ1-6	TGTGCCAGCAGTCCAGGGGTTGCTAATTCACCCCTCCACTTT	CASSPGVANSPLHF
-	TRBV29-1	-	15	TRBJ2-5	TGCAGCGAGACGACGGGAAAGGGTGGGCCGGAGACCCAGTACTTC	CSETTGKGGPETQYF
many	TRBV14	TRBD2	15	TRBJ2-2	TGTGCCAGCAGCCGGACTAGCTTTGGAACCGGGGAGCTGTTTTTT	CASSRTSFGTGELFF
many	TRBV28	TRBD1	15	TRBJ2-5	TGTGCCAGCAGTTCCATAGACAGGGGACGAAAGACCCAGTACTTC	CASSSIDRGRKTQYF
-	TRBV5-4	-	13	TRBJ2-7	TGTGCCAGCAGCTCCGGGGGATTGAACGAGCAGTACTTC	CASSSGGLNEQYF
-	TRBV7-9	TRBD1	16	TRBJ1-1	TGTGCCAGCAGACTCCCTGGGACAGGGGCTTGGACTGAAGCTTTCTTT	CASRLPGTGAWTEAFF
many	TRBV7-2	-	15	TRBJ1-6	TGTGCCAGCAGCTCGTCCTATGGGGATCCTTCACCCCTCCACTTT	CASSSSYGDPSPLHF
-	TRBV2	-	13	TRBJ1-1	TGTGCCAGCAGTAGCGCGGGGGACACTGAAGCTTTCTTT	CASSSAGDTEAFF
few	TRBV6-6	TRBD1	22	TRBJ2-6	TGTGCCAGCAGTTCCGGACAGGGGGCGTCTTCGGCTTGGATTCCTGGGGCCAACGTCCTGACTTTC	CASSSGQGASSAWIPGANVLTF
many	TRBV12-5	-	10	TRBJ1-5	TGTGCTAGCCCCCAACAGCCCCAGCATTTT	CASPQQPQHF
few	TRBV11-3	-	13	TRBJ2-3	TGTGCCAGCAGTGGGACGCCGGAAGATACGCAGTATTTT	CASSGTPEDTQYF
-	TRBV7-9	-	13	TRBJ1-2	TGTGCCAGCAGCTTAGGGAGGCACTATGGCTACACCTTC	CASSLGRHYGYTF
few	TRBV29-1	-	15	TRBJ1-3	TGCAGCGTGAGGGCAAGGGGGAGCTCTGGAAACACCATATATTTT	CSVRARGSSGNTIYF
few	TRBV3-1	-	15	TRBJ1-1	TGTGCCAGCAGCTCATGGGGGGCGGAAGGCACTGAAGCTTTCTTT	CASSSWGAEGTEAFF
few	TRBV3-1	-	16	TRBJ1-1	TGTGCCAGCAGCCAAGAGTCTGGGACGGCTGTCACTGAAGCTTTCTTT	CASSQESGTAVTEAFF
few	TRBV20-1	-	13	TRBJ1-4	TGCAGTGCTAGGCCGGGGGGGAATGAAAAACTGTTTTTT	CSARPGGNEKLFF
many	TRBV2	-	15	TRBJ2-2	TGTGCCAGCACCCGGGACCTCCTGAGCACCGGGGAGCTGTTTTTT	CASTRDLLSTGELFF
few	TRBV5-5	-	14	TRBJ1-4	TGTGCCAGCAGCTTCAGGGCAACTAATGAAAAACTGTTTTTT	CASSFRATNEKLFF
-	TRBV12-3/TRBV12-4	-	11	TRBJ1-3	TGTGCCAGCAGTTTAAGGGACACCATATATTTT	CASSLRDTIYF